This T cell receptor beta chain was found in a study of cytomegalovirus exposure and HLA in healthy donors. General study findings and limits: Across HLA loci, a later analysis found differing TCR association rates, with DRB1 most and HLA-C fewest. Despite most TCR sequences being rare, some public TCRs occurred in many donors. The study labeled around 160 TCR beta chains cytomegalovirus-associated. A later analysis linked a missense DCLRE1C variant to TCR beta V- and J-gene trimming.

For this clone: Its antigen is not identified.

CDR1 is LNHDA and CDR2 is SQIVND in the germline V gene (reference sequence). The CDR3 is made up of 14 amino acids. V gave up 7 bases and J gave up 7 bases, with 19 bases separating them. It was with 60 Vbeta and 13 Jbeta primers that the PCR ran. This table comes from immunoSEQ multiplex PCR, and its TCRdb copy is limited to in-frame clones, with some not included. The sample holds 120,000 to 150,000 clones, approximately 79% seen once. What was sequenced was PBMCs. The clonotype was recovered from a woman aged 30 to 39 in good health and CMV-seronegative. V and J are TRBV19 and TRBJ1-2; a possible D gene is TRBD1 (6 bases). The CDR3 nucleotides read TGTGCCAGTAACGAGGCCGACAGGTTTATTGGCTACACCTTC. As protein: CASNEADRFIGYTF. Based on the CDR3 plus reference TRBV19 and TRBJ1-2, the full variable domain is DGGITQSPKYLFRKEGQNVTLSCEQNLNHDAMYWYRQDPGQGLRLIYYSQIVNDFQKGDIAEGYSVSREKKESFPLTVTSAQKNPTAFYLCASNEADRFIGYTFGSGTRLTVV.